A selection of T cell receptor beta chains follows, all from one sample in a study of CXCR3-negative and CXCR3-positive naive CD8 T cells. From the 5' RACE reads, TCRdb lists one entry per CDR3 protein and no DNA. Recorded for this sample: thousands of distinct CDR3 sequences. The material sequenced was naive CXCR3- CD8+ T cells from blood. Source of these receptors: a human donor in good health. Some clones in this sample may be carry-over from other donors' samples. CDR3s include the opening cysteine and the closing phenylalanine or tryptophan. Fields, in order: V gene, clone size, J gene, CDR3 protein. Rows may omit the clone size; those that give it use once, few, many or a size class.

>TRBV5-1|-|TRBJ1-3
CASTGHGNTIYF
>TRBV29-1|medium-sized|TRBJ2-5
CSAGTSGARETQYF
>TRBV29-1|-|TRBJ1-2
CSVDFGGANYGYTF
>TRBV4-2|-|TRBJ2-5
CASSQVLAAGPGQETQYF
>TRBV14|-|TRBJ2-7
CASSQDEGLPYEQYF
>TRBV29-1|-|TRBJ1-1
CSVVSHQFTGPTEAFF
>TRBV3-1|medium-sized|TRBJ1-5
CASSQKTGTVNQPQHF
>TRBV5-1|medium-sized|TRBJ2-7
CASSAASAGDEQYF
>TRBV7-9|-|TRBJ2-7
CPSSLTLRGQSF
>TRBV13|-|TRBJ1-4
CASSTRTGSLTNEKLFF
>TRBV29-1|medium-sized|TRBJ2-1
CSVELAYNEQFF
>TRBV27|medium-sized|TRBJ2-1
CASSSLAGVGYNEQFF
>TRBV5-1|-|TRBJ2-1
CASSLWRNNEQFF
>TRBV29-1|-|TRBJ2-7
CSVEGLGSGENYEQYF
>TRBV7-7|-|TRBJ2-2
CASSLGPSGQKLFF
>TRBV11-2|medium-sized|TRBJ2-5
CASSPYQETQYF
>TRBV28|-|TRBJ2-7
CASSYGQSSYEQYF
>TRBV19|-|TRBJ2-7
CASSAGLAYRTYEQYF
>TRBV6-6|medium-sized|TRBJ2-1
CASSYQPGGGVYNEQFF
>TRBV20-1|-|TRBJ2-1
CSAREGQYNEQFF
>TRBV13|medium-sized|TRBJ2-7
CASSSRGAHEQYF
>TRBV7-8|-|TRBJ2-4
CASSLRADPIQYF
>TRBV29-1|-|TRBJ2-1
CSVEGVGGRAYEQFF
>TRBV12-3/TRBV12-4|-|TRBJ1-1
CASSPWGTGVTEAFF
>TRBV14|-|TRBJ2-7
CASSQGWGPYEQYF
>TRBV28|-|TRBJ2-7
CASSFPPSGTYEQYF
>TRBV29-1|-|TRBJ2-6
CSVEEWAGFGANVLTF
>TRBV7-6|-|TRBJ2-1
CASSLVGGSGDEQFF
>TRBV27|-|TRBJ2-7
CASSRGDEQYF
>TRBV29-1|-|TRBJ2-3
CSVEGDIHTDTQYF
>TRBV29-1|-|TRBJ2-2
CSVVGGTGELFF
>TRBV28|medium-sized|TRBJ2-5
CASSDWERGGRETQYF
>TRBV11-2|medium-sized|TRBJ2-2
CASSLAYGESTGELFF
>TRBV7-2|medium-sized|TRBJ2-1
CASSPTGLNEQFF
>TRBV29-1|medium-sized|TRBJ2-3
CSVEPGTLGTDTQYF
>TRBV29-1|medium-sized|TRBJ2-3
CSAWTGGGTDTQYF
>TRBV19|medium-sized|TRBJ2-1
CASSMRQGDYNEQFF
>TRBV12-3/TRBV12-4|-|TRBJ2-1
CASTATAYNEQFF
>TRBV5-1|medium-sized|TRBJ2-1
CASSLEGGGTTTVEQFF
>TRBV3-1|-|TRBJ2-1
CASSQEGGAYNEQFF